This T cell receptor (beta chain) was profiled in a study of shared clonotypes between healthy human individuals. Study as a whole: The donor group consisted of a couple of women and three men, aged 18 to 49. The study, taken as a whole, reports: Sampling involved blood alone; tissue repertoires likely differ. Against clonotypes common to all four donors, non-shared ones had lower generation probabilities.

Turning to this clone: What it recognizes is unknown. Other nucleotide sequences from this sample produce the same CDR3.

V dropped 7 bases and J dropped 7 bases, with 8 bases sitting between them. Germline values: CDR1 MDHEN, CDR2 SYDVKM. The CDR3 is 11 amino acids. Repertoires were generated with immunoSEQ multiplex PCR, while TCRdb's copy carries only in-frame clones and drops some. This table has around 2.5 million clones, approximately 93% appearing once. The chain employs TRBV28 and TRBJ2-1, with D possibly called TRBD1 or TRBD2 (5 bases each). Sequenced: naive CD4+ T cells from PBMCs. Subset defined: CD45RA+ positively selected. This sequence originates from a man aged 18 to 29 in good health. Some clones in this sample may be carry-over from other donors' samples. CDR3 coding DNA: TGTGCCAGCACGGGGCGGAATGAGCAGTTCTTC. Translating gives CASTGRNEQFF.